The 15 T cell receptor beta chains in this list originate from one sample, sequenced in a study of blood T cell repertoires in COVID-19. Only in-frame clones appear in the TCRdb table, and some are missing; sequencing was by immunoSEQ multiplex PCR. The sample carries over 250,000 clones, around 88% recorded once. Sequenced: PBMCs or T cells enriched from blood (not recorded which). The origin of the receptors is a middle-aged man who had recovered from COVID-19.

The chain couples TRBV28 to TRBJ2-7; a possible D gene is TRBD1 (6 bases). V was shortened by 3 bases and J by 5 bases, with 14 bases between the two germline ends. Germline assignment: CDR1 MDHEN and CDR2 SYDVKM. The CDR3 covers 14 residues. This CDR3 reads CASSFYRVPHEQYF. CDR3 coding DNA: TGTGCCAGCAGTTTTTACAGGGTCCCCCACGAGCAGTACTTC.

By frequency in the sample, this clone is large. This chain links TRBV28 with TRBJ2-7; TRBD2 aligns across 13 bases. From germline, CDR1 is MDHEN and CDR2 SYDVKM. This CDR3 region has 18 residues. V lost 3 bases, J lost 4 bases, and 12 bases stayed unmatched. The CDR3 DNA sequence: TGTGCCAGCAGTTTCCCCCCCGGACTAGCGGGAGAGACATACGAGCAGTACTTC. It is translated as CASSFPPGLAGETYEQYF.

The V gene is TRBV5-4, the J gene TRBJ2-4, with 7 bases lining up with TRBD2. The CDR3 runs 14 residues. Germline V gene sequence: CDR1 SGHNT, CDR2 YYREEE (reference sequence). Losses at the gene ends were 4 bases for V and 6 bases for J; bases not matched to a gene: 7. This CDR3 reads CASSPPGRVNIQYF. Written as DNA, the CDR3 is TGTGCCAGCAGCCCCCCGGGGAGGGTAAACATTCAGTACTTC.

J is TRBJ1-2 and V is TRBV7-9; perhaps TRBD1 as D (6 bases). The CDR3 is 16 residues long. CDR1 is SEHNR, CDR2 FQNEAQ, per germline (reference sequence). The germline V and J ends were trimmed by 1 base and 2 bases, with 14 bases remaining between them. CDR3 loop: CASSLGEGGSNYGYTF. Written as DNA, the CDR3 is TGTGCCAGCAGCTTAGGGGAGGGGGGCTCCAACTATGGCTACACCTTC.

V and J are TRBV14 and TRBJ2-6, with TRBD2 matching 10 bases. In germline, CDR1 is SGHDN, CDR2 FVKESK. CDR3 length: 19 residues. After removal of 4 bases from V and 2 bases from J, the junction contained 11 bases not matched to a gene. The CDR3 spells CASSPPKLAGGAGANVLTF. In DNA form, the CDR3 reads TGTGCCAGCAGCCCGCCGAAGTTAGCGGGAGGAGCTGGGGCCAACGTCCTGACTTTC.

As DNA, the CDR3 is TGTGCCAGCAGCTTGGGCAGGGTACGGCATCAGCCCCAGCATTTT. Protein: CASSLGRVRHQPQHF. This chain links TRBV5-8 with TRBJ1-5, with D tentatively TRBD1 (5 bases). V lost 0 bases to trimming and J lost 5 bases, with 12 bases between them. Germline CDR1 SGHTS, CDR2 YDEGEE. CDR3 length: 15 amino acids.

The V gene is TRBV9, the J gene TRBJ2-2; 8 nucleotides agree with TRBD2. After removal of 2 bases from V and 2 bases from J, the junction contained 5 bases not matched to a gene. The CDR3 consists of 16 residues. Germline V lookup: CDR1 SGDLS, CDR2 YYNGEE. Written as DNA, the CDR3 is TGTGCCAGCAGCGTTATTGCGGGGGGAAACACCGGGGAGCTGTTTTTT. Its translation is CASSVIAGGNTGELFF.

V usage is TRBV7-3 and J usage is TRBJ2-2; 7 bases line up with TRBD2. With 4 bases clipped from V and 4 bases from J, the junction kept 12 bases outside the gene matches. Germline CDR1 and CDR2: SGHTA and FQGTGA. The CDR3 runs 17 residues. CDR3 sequence: CASSSPAWGGSTGELFF. The CDR3 DNA reads TGTGCCAGCAGCTCCCCTGCCTGGGGGGGTAGCACCGGGGAGCTGTTTTTT.

The J gene is TRBJ1-2, the V gene TRBV23-1; 10 bases are shared with TRBD1. TRBV23-1 is filed as an ORF, its function uncertain. The ends lost 0 bases at V and 0 bases at J; junction bases unmatched: 7. The CDR3 totals 18 residues. CDR3 amino acids: CASSQSGQGVRTNYGYTF. The CDR3 DNA is TGCGCCAGCAGTCAATCAGGACAGGGGGTCCGAACTAACTATGGCTACACCTTC.

The chain employs TRBV7-7 and TRBJ2-7, with no clear D. The CDR3 length is 13 residues. V was shortened by 1 base and J by 0 bases, with 4 bases between the two germline ends. Germline loops: CDR1 SSHAT, CDR2 FNYEAQ (reference sequence). Here the CDR3 reads CASSLELSYEQYF. The CDR3 DNA follows: TGTGCCAGCAGCTTAGAGCTCTCCTACGAGCAGTACTTC. Full variable domain (remainder filled in from reference TRBV7-7 and TRBJ2-7): GAGVSQSPRYKVTKRGQDVTLRCDPISSHATLYWYQQALGQGPEFLTYFNYEAQPDKSGLPSDRFSAERPEGSISTLTIQRTEQRDSAMYRCASSLELSYEQYFGPGTRLTVT.

This clone has a handful of counts. The chain couples TRBV15 to TRBJ2-1; 9 bases agree with TRBD1. The germline gives CDR1 LNHNV, CDR2 YYDKDF (reference sequence). The CDR3 has 17 residues. Trimming at V came to 0 bases and at J to 3 bases, leaving 6 bases not matched to a gene. CDR3 DNA: TGTGCCACCAGCAGAGATAGACAGGGGGAGGGCTACAATGAGCAGTTCTTC. It translates to CATSRDRQGEGYNEQFF.

The gene calls are TRBV29-1 and TRBJ1-2; tentative D call: TRBD1 (6 bases). CDR1 is SQVTM, CDR2 ANQGSEA, per germline. V was pared by 7 bases and J by 4 bases, with 16 bases between. The CDR3 runs 13 residues. CDR3: CSAWNRVGYGYTF. CDR3 in DNA: TGCAGCGCCTGGAACAGGGTTGGCTATGGCTACACCTTC.

The chain couples TRBV18 to TRBJ2-7; TRBD1 matches 8 bases. Trimming cost V 6 bases and J 0 bases; bases outside gene matches: 4. Germline CDR1 reads KGHSH; CDR2 reads LQKENI. The CDR3 has 14 residues. CDR3 residues: CASSLDRVSYEQYF. The CDR3, as DNA: TGTGCCAGCTCGTTGGACAGGGTCTCCTACGAGCAGTACTTC.

The chain couples TRBV5-4 to TRBJ2-1; the match to TRBD2 covers 12 bases. Germline CDR1 SGHNT, CDR2 YYREEE (reference sequence). This CDR3 region has 18 residues. V was clipped by 3 bases and J by 4 bases; unmatched bases: 11. The CDR3 loop is CASSSTRTSGNSYNEQFF. The CDR3 DNA reads as TGTGCCAGCAGCTCAACAAGGACTAGCGGGAATTCTTACAATGAGCAGTTCTTC. The variable domain in full, with the rest retrieved from reference TRBV5-4 and TRBJ2-1, is ETGVTQSPTHLIKTRGQQVTLRCSSQSGHNTVSWYQQALGQGPQFIFQYYREEENGRGNFPPRFSGLQFPNYSSELNVNALELDDSALYLCASSSTRTSGNSYNEQFFGPGTRLTVL.

The V and J genes are TRBV19 and TRBJ1-1; D is unclear. V was shortened by 3 bases and J by 5 bases, with 16 bases between the two germline ends. Germline V gene lookup returns CDR1 LNHDA and CDR2 SQIVND (reference sequence). The CDR3 sequence is 15 residues long. The CDR3 DNA reads as TGTGCCAGTAGTATGATCCGAGCCTCGGGGACTGAAGCTTTCTTT. This gives the protein CASSMIRASGTEAFF. The variable domain in full, with the rest retrieved from reference TRBV19 and TRBJ1-1, is DGGITQSPKYLFRKEGQNVTLSCEQNLNHDAMYWYRQDPGQGLRLIYYSQIVNDFQKGDIAEGYSVSREKKESFPLTVTSAQKNPTAFYLCASSMIRASGTEAFFGQGTRLTVV.